The 22 T cell receptor beta chains listed next were all sequenced from one sample in a study of Ad26.COV2.S vaccination and SARS-CoV-2 variants. Data came from immunoSEQ multiplex PCR; TCRdb stores just in-frame clones and leaves some out. This sample carries fewer than 500,000 clones, approximately 92% of them seen once, and the ten largest clones take 9.5% to 15%. Treatment: approximately 18 received Ad26.COV2.S at low or high dose, single or two shots; roughly five received placebo; per-sample allocation not given. Samples were taken on day 63 after the first vaccine or placebo injection. The input for sequencing was peripheral blood, taken in a trial of Ad26.COV2.S vaccine versus placebo. Receptor source: a person aged 18-65 years who received the Ad26.COV2.S COVID-19 vaccine or a placebo.

This chain connects TRBV28 to TRBJ1-1; 8 positions agree with TRBD1. CDR3 length: 13 amino acids. The germline V gene has CDR1 MDHEN and CDR2 SYDVKM. Trimming cost V 7 bases and J 11 bases; bases outside gene matches: 12. Written as DNA, the CDR3 is TGTGCCAGCAAAGGGACAGGCTTAATGCAGGCTTTCTTT. As protein: CASKGTGLMQAFF. Supplemented by reference TRBV28 and TRBJ1-1, the full variable domain reads DVKVTQSSRYLVKRTGEKVFLECVQDMDHENMFWYRQDPGLGLRLIYFSYDVKMKEKGDIPEGYSVSREKKERFSLILESASTNQTSMYLCASKGTGLMQAFFGQGTRLTVV.

V is TRBV5-1 and J is TRBJ2-1; D unresolved. CDR1 and CDR2 from the germline V gene are SGHRS and YFSETQ. This CDR3 contains 16 residues. Trimming left V 3 bases short and J 8 bases short, with 21 bases between. The CDR3 DNA reads TGCGCCAGCAGCTGGGCCGGAGCCCCTGAGTCGCATGAGCAGTTCTTC. Its translation: CASSWAGAPESHEQFF.

This chain connects TRBV6-5 to TRBJ2-1; a weak D match, TRBD2 (5 bases). This CDR3 spans 11 amino acids. Trimming pared 6 bases from V and 7 bases from J, leaving 7 bases between. The germline V gene has CDR1 MNHEY and CDR2 SVGAGI. In nucleotides, the CDR3 is TGTGCCAGCAGCCCGGGAAATGAGCAGTTCTTC. Translation: CASSPGNEQFF.

The J gene is TRBJ2-5, the V gene TRBV14; TRBD2 matches at 9 bases. Losses at the gene ends were 4 bases for V and 5 bases for J; bases not matched to a gene: 11. CDR3 length: 16 residues. The germline V gene has CDR1 SGHDN and CDR2 FVKESK. The CDR3 here is CASSLSSGTVWETQYF. CDR3 DNA: TGTGCCAGCAGCCTATCTAGCGGGACGGTTTGGGAGACCCAGTACTTC.

This rearrangement joins TRBV5-1 to TRBJ2-3, with D perhaps matching TRBD2 (5 bases). The length of the CDR3 is 14 residues. Germline V gene data show CDR1 as SGHRS and CDR2 as YFSETQ. Trimming left V 0 bases short and J 6 bases short, with 11 bases between. The CDR3 reads CASSLAGLVDTQYF. The CDR3 DNA is TGCGCCAGCAGCTTGGCGGGGTTAGTGGATACGCAGTATTTT.

The chain combines TRBV24-1 with TRBJ2-5, with 14 bases aligning to TRBD2. J gave up 4 bases and V 4 bases, and 7 bases lay outside the gene matches. CDR3 length: 17 amino acids. CDR1 is KGHDR, CDR2 SFDVKD, per germline. CDR3 in DNA: TGTGCCACCAGTGACATTAAGGGACTAGCGGGAGTAGAGACCCAGTACTTC. Translation gives CATSDIKGLAGVETQYF.

The chain employs TRBV11-3 and TRBJ1-3, with 7 bases identical to TRBD1. After removal of 1 base from V and 3 bases from J, the junction contained 6 bases not matched to a gene. The CDR3 is 16 residues long. Germline V lookup: CDR1 SGHNT, CDR2 YENEEA. The CDR3 nucleotides read TGTGCCAGCAGCTTAGGAGAGGGGGCGCTTGGAAACACCATATATTTT. It yields the protein CASSLGEGALGNTIYF.

The gene calls are TRBV19 and TRBJ2-2; D may be TRBD2 (6 bases). Trimming left V 3 bases short and J 5 bases short, with 13 bases between. Germline V gene data show CDR1 as LNHDA and CDR2 as SQIVND (reference sequence). The CDR3 sequence is 15 residues long. The CDR3 here is CASSITGVYTGELFF. The CDR3 DNA follows: TGTGCCAGTAGTATTACGGGAGTCTATACCGGGGAGCTGTTTTTT.

V and J are TRBV20-1 and TRBJ2-2; D may correspond to TRBD1 or TRBD2 (6 bases each). Germline values: CDR1 DFQATT, CDR2 SNEGSKA (reference sequence). V lost 3 bases to trimming and J lost 3 bases, with 11 bases between them. The CDR3 is 14 amino acids. The CDR3 spells CSASSGADTGELFF. In DNA, the CDR3 is TGCAGTGCTAGTTCGGGGGCGGACACCGGGGAGCTGTTTTTT.

The chain has TRBV9 and TRBJ1-1; D may be TRBD1 (5 bases). Per the germline V gene, CDR1 is SGDLS and CDR2 is YYNGEE. Trimming removed 0 bases at V and 0 bases at J, with 18 bases between. The CDR3 consists of 18 residues. In DNA, the CDR3 is TGTGCCAGCAGCGTAGTTGATATTGGGGCAGGCTTGAACACTGAAGCTTTCTTT. Protein sequence: CASSVVDIGAGLNTEAFF.

This chain uses TRBV18 with TRBJ1-1; 8 bases are a match to TRBD1. The ends lost 3 bases at V and 5 bases at J; junction bases unmatched: 8. Germline V gene sequence: CDR1 KGHSH, CDR2 LQKENI. This CDR3 contains 15 residues. The CDR3 is CASSPGQVRSTEAFF. As DNA, the CDR3 is TGTGCCAGCTCACCGGGACAGGTCCGGAGTACTGAAGCTTTCTTT.

The rearrangement joins TRBV30 to TRBJ1-2, with unresolved D. CDR1 and CDR2 from the germline V gene are GTSNPN and SVGIG (reference sequence). This CDR3 has 12 residues. V lost 2 bases and J lost 9, with 13 bases in between. CDR3 protein: CAWSPPRGSYTF. The CDR3 coding sequence is TGTGCCTGGAGTCCCCCACGAGGAAGCTACACCTTC.

The J gene is TRBJ2-7, the V gene TRBV7-9; TRBD2 aligns across 8 bases. The CDR3 is 18 amino acids. Germline V gene data show CDR1 as SEHNR and CDR2 as FQNEAQ (reference sequence). Trimming took 1 base from V and 5 from J; bases not matched to a gene: 16. This CDR3 reads CASSLGVQGSGEIDEQYF. CDR3 nucleotide sequence: TGTGCCAGCAGCTTAGGGGTCCAGGGTAGCGGGGAAATTGACGAGCAGTACTTC.

The chain uses TRBV19 and TRBJ1-2; 10 bases line up with TRBD1. The CDR3 runs 17 residues. The trim removed 3 bases at V and 2 bases at J, leaving 9 bases unmatched. Germline V gives CDR1 LNHDA, CDR2 SQIVND (reference sequence). CDR3 bases: TGTGCCAGTAGTATTCTCGGGACAGGGGTGGCGAACTATGGCTACACCTTC. This codes for CASSILGTGVANYGYTF.

V gene TRBV27 combines with J gene TRBJ2-1, with 10 bases lining up with TRBD2. The CDR3 length is 18 residues. Germline CDR1 is MNHEY and CDR2 is SMNVEV (reference sequence). With V trimmed by 7 bases and J by 8 bases, 20 bases remained unmatched. CDR3: CASNHLPVLAGEVDEQFF. The CDR3 bases are TGTGCCAGCAATCACCTGCCCGTCCTAGCGGGAGAGGTGGATGAGCAGTTCTTC.

The rearrangement joins TRBV6-6 to TRBJ1-3; D is uncertain. V lost 2 bases and J lost 4, with 9 bases in between. The CDR3 is 14 amino acids. The germline V gene has CDR1 MNHNY and CDR2 SVGAGI (reference sequence). The chain's CDR3 is CASSYGREGNTIYF. CDR3 coding DNA: TGTGCCAGCAGTTACGGCCGTGAGGGAAACACCATATATTTT.

The chain employs TRBV19 and TRBJ1-2; the match to TRBD1 covers 9 bases. The germline CDR1 and CDR2 sequences are LNHDA and SQIVND (reference sequence). J gave up 8 bases and V 6 bases, and 7 bases lay outside the gene matches. The CDR3 runs 13 residues. For the CDR3, the DNA is TGTGCCAGTAGCAGGGGACAGGGATACGGCTACACCTTC. Residues: CASSRGQGYGYTF.

CDR3 sequence (DNA): TGTGCCTGGAGTGTACGGATCGGTCAGCCCCAGCATTTT. This sequence encodes CAWSVRIGQPQHF. The V and J genes are TRBV30 and TRBJ1-5; D unresolved. The CDR3 has 13 amino acids. The V and J ends lost 0 bases and 6 bases respectively, with 9 bases between them. Germline V gene lookup returns CDR1 GTSNPN and CDR2 SVGIG (reference sequence).

The J gene is TRBJ1-1, the V gene TRBV25-1, with 8 bases identical to TRBD1. The length of the CDR3 is 14 residues. Germline loops: CDR1 MGHDK, CDR2 SYGVNS. The V gene end was trimmed by 4 bases and the J gene end by 3 bases; junction bases not matched to a gene: 4. The CDR3 bases are TGTGCCAGCAGTGGAGGGACAGGTTACACTGAAGCTTTCTTT. Translating gives CASSGGTGYTEAFF.

The genes are TRBV3-1 (or the pseudogene TRBV3-2) and TRBJ1-1; D might be TRBD1 (5 bases). CDR3 length: 12 residues. V lost 2 bases, J lost 11 bases, and 12 bases lay in between. Germline V gives CDR1 LGHDT, CDR2 YNNKEL (reference sequence). This chain's CDR3 is CASSQNSQGAFF. In DNA, the CDR3 is TGTGCCAGCAGCCAAAATTCGCAGGGCGCTTTCTTT.

As regards this clone: This may arise from a read error, as a much more abundant clone is one base away. Other nucleotide sequences in the sample specify the same CDR3. The rearrangement uses TRBV7-2 and TRBJ2-7, with D maybe TRBD2 (7 bases). Per germline, CDR1 SGHTA and CDR2 FQGNSA. V was trimmed by 1 base and J by 3 bases, leaving 10 bases between them. The CDR3 covers 14 residues. This chain's CDR3 is CASSLGGGLYEQYF. CDR3 DNA sequence: TGTGCCAGCAGCTTAGGGGGGGGGCTCTACGAGCAGTACTTC. The full variable domain, with the rest looked up from reference TRBV7-2 and TRBJ2-7, is GAGVSQSPSNKVTEKGKDVELRCDPISGHTALYWYRQSLGQGLEFLIYFQGNSAPDKSGLPSDRFSAERTGGSVSTLTIQRTQQEDSAVYLCASSLGGGLYEQYFGPGTRLTVT.

The gene calls are TRBV7-8 and TRBJ1-5, with 8 positions matching TRBD1. This CDR3 spans 15 amino acids. The J segment lost 5 bases and the V segment lost 5 bases, leaving 8 bases of the junction unmatched. CDR1 and CDR2 from the germline V gene are SGHVS and FQNEAQ. CDR3 loop: CASSPGTGWDQPQHF. CDR3 DNA sequence: TGTGCCAGCAGCCCCGGGACAGGTTGGGATCAGCCCCAGCATTTT. Combining the CDR3 with reference TRBV7-8 and TRBJ1-5 gives the whole variable domain GAGVSQSPRYKVAKRGQDVALRCDPISGHVSLFWYQQALGQGPEFLTYFQNEAQLDKSGLPSDRFFAERPEGSVSTLKIQRTQQEDSAVYLCASSPGTGWDQPQHFGDGTRLSIL.